Only one count was recorded for the clone carrying this T cell receptor beta chain. Sequenced by immunoSEQ multiplex PCR; TCRdb stores in-frame clones only, minus some. The repertoire holds approximately 340,000 clones, with about 85% as singletons. Germline assignment: CDR1 ENHRY and CDR2 SYGVKD. The CDR3 runs to 19 residues. Between the trimmed V and J ends, which lost 3 bases and 5 bases, there was a span of 25 bases. Treatment denoted: some 20 received Ad26.COV2.S at low or high dose, single or two shots; about 5 received placebo; per-sample allocation not given. Samples were taken on day 63 after the first vaccine or placebo injection. The sample comes from a study of Ad26.COV2.S vaccination and SARS-CoV-2 variants.

The sequencing used peripheral blood, collected in a trial of Ad26.COV2.S vaccine versus placebo. The clonotype comes from a person between 18 and 65 years old who received the Ad26.COV2.S COVID-19 vaccine or a placebo. The chain is built from TRBV10-3 and TRBJ2-2, with TRBD1 as a possible D gene (6 bases). CDR3 sequence: CAISESRRARGIETGELFF. The CDR3 DNA is TGTGCCATCAGTGAAAGTCGTAGAGCGAGGGGGATTGAGACCGGGGAGCTGTTTTTT.